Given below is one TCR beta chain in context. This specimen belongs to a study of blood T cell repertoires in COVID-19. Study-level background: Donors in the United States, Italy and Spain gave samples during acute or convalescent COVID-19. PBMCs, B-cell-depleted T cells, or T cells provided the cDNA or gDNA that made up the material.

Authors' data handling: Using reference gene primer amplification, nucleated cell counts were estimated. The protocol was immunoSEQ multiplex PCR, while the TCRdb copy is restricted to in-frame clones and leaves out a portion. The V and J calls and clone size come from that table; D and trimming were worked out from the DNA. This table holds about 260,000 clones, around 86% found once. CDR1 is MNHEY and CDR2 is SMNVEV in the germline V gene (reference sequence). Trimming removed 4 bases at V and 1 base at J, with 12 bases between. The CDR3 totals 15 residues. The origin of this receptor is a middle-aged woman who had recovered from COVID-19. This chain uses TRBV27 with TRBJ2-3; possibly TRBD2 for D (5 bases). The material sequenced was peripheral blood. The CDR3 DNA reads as TGTGCCAGCAGTTGGACCCGGGGAGGCACAGATACGCAGTATTTT. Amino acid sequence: CASSWTRGGTDTQYF.